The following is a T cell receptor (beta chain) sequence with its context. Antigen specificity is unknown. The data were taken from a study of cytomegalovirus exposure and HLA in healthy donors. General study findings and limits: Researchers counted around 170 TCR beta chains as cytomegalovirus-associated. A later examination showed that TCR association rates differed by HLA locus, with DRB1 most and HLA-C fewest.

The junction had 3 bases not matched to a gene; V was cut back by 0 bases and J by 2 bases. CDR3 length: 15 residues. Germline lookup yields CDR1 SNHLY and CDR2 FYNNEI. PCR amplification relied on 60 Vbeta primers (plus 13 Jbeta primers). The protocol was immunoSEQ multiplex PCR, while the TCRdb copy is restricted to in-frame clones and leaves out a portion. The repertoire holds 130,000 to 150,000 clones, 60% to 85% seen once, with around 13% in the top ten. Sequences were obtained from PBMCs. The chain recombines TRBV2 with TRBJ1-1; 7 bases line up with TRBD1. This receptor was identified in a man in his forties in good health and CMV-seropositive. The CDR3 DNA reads TGTGCCAGCAGTGAAGCAAACAGGGGTAACACTGAAGCTTTCTTT. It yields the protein CASSEANRGNTEAFF. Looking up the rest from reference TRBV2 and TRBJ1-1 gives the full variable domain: EPEVTQTPSHQVTQMGQEVILRCVPISNHLYFYWYRQILGQKVEFLVSFYNNEISEKSEIFDDQFSVERPDGSNFTLKIRSTKLEDSAMYFCASSEANRGNTEAFFGQGTRLTVV.